The 17 T cell receptor beta chains below all came from one sample that was sequenced in a study of PD-L1 blockade in urothelial cancer. The time point denotes: pretreatment peripheral blood. Generated by immunoSEQ multiplex PCR, the TCRdb table keeps only in-frame clones and is missing some. The sample includes more than 55,000 clones, roughly 77% of them seen just once. The starting material was PBMCs, obtained around atezolizumab (anti-PD-L1) treatment. Every receptor here comes from a man in his 70s with urothelial cancer.

This chain links TRBV4-1 with TRBJ1-4, with TRBD1 matching over 9 bases. The CDR3 has 16 residues. Looked up from germline, CDR1 is MGHRA and CDR2 is YSYEKL. J gave up 4 bases and V 3 bases, and 6 bases lay outside the gene matches. The CDR3 region has the DNA TGCGCCAGCAGCCAGTACCGGGACAGGGATAATGAAAAACTGTTTTTT. Protein: CASSQYRDRDNEKLFF.

The genes are TRBV10-3 and TRBJ2-3; a weak D match, TRBD2 (6 bases). Germline loops: CDR1 ENHRY, CDR2 SYGVKD. V was cut by 11 bases and J by 6 bases, with 15 bases left in between. This CDR3 is built from 12 residues. Here the CDR3 reads CAAGPGPDTQYF. The CDR3 DNA sequence: TGTGCCGCGGGGCCCGGGCCTGATACGCAGTATTTT.

This clone was counted only a few times. The chain recombines TRBV5-1 with TRBJ2-2; D possibly corresponds to TRBD1 (5 bases). V was shortened by 5 bases and J by 3 bases, with 14 bases between the two germline ends. CDR3 length: 15 residues. CDR1 and CDR2 from the germline V gene are SGHRS and YFSETQ. For the CDR3, the DNA is TGCGCCAGCAGTATCGGACCCAGGGACACCGGGGAGCTGTTTTTT. It codes for CASSIGPRDTGELFF.

The chain couples TRBV5-6 to TRBJ2-4; D ambiguous. The CDR3 has 13 amino acids. Deletions cut 4 bases from V and 3 bases from J, with 8 bases between. The germline CDR1 and CDR2 sequences are SGHDT and YYEEEE. Written as DNA, the CDR3 is TGTGCCAGCAGCAGCCTAGACAAAAACATTCAGTACTTC. Translation gives CASSSLDKNIQYF.

This clone has just a few counts. This chain connects TRBV19 to TRBJ1-1; weak D call: TRBD1 (6 bases). The V gene lost 4 bases and the J gene lost 6 bases, with 12 bases spanning the gap. The germline V gene has CDR1 LNHDA and CDR2 SQIVND (reference sequence). This CDR3 contains 13 residues. CDR3 in amino acids: CASSTTGSAEAFF. The DNA for the CDR3 is TGTGCCAGTAGTACAACAGGGTCCGCTGAAGCTTTCTTT.

V gene TRBV7-9 combines with J gene TRBJ1-3, with TRBD1 matching 9 bases. Germline CDR1 reads SEHNR; CDR2 reads FQNEAQ (reference sequence). The CDR3 extends over 17 amino acids. Trimming at V came to 2 bases and at J to 8 bases, leaving 13 bases not matched to a gene. CDR3 DNA: TGTGCCAGCAGCTTATCTTACCCGACAGGGGGGAAGGACACCATATATTTT. This gives the protein CASSLSYPTGGKDTIYF.

This chain connects TRBV10-3 to TRBJ1-1, with 7 bases matching TRBD1. The CDR3 length is 16 residues. Germline CDR1 ENHRY, CDR2 SYGVKD. The V and J ends lost 5 bases and 3 bases, in that order; junction bases with no gene match: 12. CDR3 region: CAISNRQGRVDTEAFF. The DNA for the CDR3 is TGTGCCATCAGTAACCGACAGGGACGGGTGGACACTGAAGCTTTCTTT.

The chain recombines TRBV11-2 with TRBJ2-3, with 8 positions matching TRBD2. CDR3 length: 15 amino acids. Trimming took 6 bases from V and 3 from J; bases not matched to a gene: 8. Germline V gives CDR1 SGHAT, CDR2 FQNNGV. CDR3 nucleotides: TGTGCCAGCAGTCGAGGGAGCGGGAGTACAGATACGCAGTATTTT. This encodes CASSRGSGSTDTQYF.

The chain combines TRBV27 with TRBJ2-1, with D tentatively TRBD1 (6 bases). In germline, CDR1 is MNHEY, CDR2 SMNVEV (reference sequence). The V end lost 5 bases, the J end lost 3 bases, and 14 bases lay between the germline ends. The CDR3 is 15 residues long. The CDR3 coding sequence is TGTGCCAGCAGTCCATTAACAGGGATCTACAATGAGCAGTTCTTC. Amino acid sequence: CASSPLTGIYNEQFF.

The V and J genes are TRBV29-1 and TRBJ2-7; 9 bases align to TRBD1. The CDR3 contains 19 residues. The germline CDR1 and CDR2 sequences are SQVTM and ANQGSEA. The trim removed 5 bases at V and 4 bases at J, leaving 24 bases unmatched. In DNA, the CDR3 is TGCAGCGTTACCGGGTTTCGGGACAGGGCCCGATTGGCCAAATACGAGCAGTACTTC. The encoded protein is CSVTGFRDRARLAKYEQYF.

The chain links TRBV7-2 to TRBJ1-1; D may be TRBD1 (5 bases). CDR1 is SGHTA, CDR2 FQGNSA, per germline. V was clipped by 6 bases and J by 0 bases, with 8 bases between them. There are 13 residues in the CDR3. The CDR3 sequence: CASRGEVNTEAFF. In nucleotides, the CDR3 is TGTGCCAGCAGAGGGGAGGTGAACACTGAAGCTTTCTTT.

J is TRBJ2-3 and V is TRBV5-4; D perhaps matches TRBD2 (5 bases). Trimming took 4 bases from V and 1 from J, leaving 16 bases between them. This CDR3 has 16 residues. CDR1 and CDR2 from the germline V gene are SGHNT and YYREEE (reference sequence). The CDR3 loop reads CASSLWIMGGTDTQYF. In DNA, the CDR3 is TGTGCCAGCAGCCTATGGATAATGGGAGGCACAGATACGCAGTATTTT.

The chain is built from TRBV6-5 and TRBJ2-5, with 7 positions matching TRBD1. Per germline, CDR1 MNHEY and CDR2 SVGAGI. The V gene end was trimmed by 6 bases and the J gene end by 5 bases; junction bases not matched to a gene: 9. The CDR3 totals 14 residues. The CDR3 here is CASSTGAPRETQYF. CDR3 bases: TGTGCCAGCAGCACAGGGGCCCCCCGGGAGACCCAGTACTTC.

J is TRBJ2-7 and V is TRBV5-1; D may be TRBD1 (7 bases). The ends were cut back, 2 bases at V and 3 bases at J, with 12 bases in the middle. CDR1 is SGHRS, CDR2 YFSETQ, per germline. There are 14 residues in the CDR3. CDR3 region: CASSFGGGSYEQYF. CDR3 sequence (DNA): TGCGCCAGCAGCTTCGGAGGGGGCAGCTACGAGCAGTACTTC. Based on the CDR3 plus reference TRBV5-1 and TRBJ2-7, the full variable domain is KAGVTQTPRYLIKTRGQQVTLSCSPISGHRSVSWYQQTPGQGLQFLFEYFSETQRNKGNFPGRFSGRQFSNSRSEMNVSTLELGDSALYLCASSFGGGSYEQYFGPGTRLTVT.

CDR3 protein: CASSVRGNQETQYF. Written as DNA, the CDR3 is TGTGCCAGCAGCGTACGAGGGAACCAAGAGACCCAGTACTTC. The chain combines TRBV9 with TRBJ2-5; D might be TRBD2 (5 bases). V lost 1 base and J lost 0, with 7 bases in between. This CDR3 has 14 amino acids. Germline-derived CDR1 and CDR2 are SGDLS and YYNGEE.

This clone was found once. The chain uses TRBV5-1 and TRBJ2-5, with D tentatively TRBD2 (6 bases). Trimming removed 5 bases from V and 1 base from J, with 18 bases in between. The germline CDR1 and CDR2 sequences are SGHRS and YFSETQ. The CDR3 length is 16 residues. The CDR3 nucleotides are TGCGCCAGCAGAATCGGGTCGGCGGGGCCCCAAGAGACCCAGTACTTC. It translates to CASRIGSAGPQETQYF.

The V gene is TRBV14, the J gene TRBJ2-3, with D perhaps matching TRBD2 (5 bases). V dropped 0 bases and J dropped 2 bases, with 12 bases sitting between them. The CDR3 is 16 amino acids. The V gene's germline CDR1 is SGHDN and CDR2 FVKESK. The CDR3 bases are TGTGCCAGCAGCCAAGATCGTGGACTTAACACAGATACGCAGTATTTT. It codes for CASSQDRGLNTDTQYF.